Below are 19 T cell receptor beta chains sequenced from a single sample in a study of CD4 T cells in relation to SARS-CoV-2 and coronaviruses. Before the COVID-19 pandemic, during about 2010-2018, CD4+ T cells were taken from unexposed donors. After about 11 days of culture, CD4+ T cells were isolated. Method: immunoSEQ multiplex PCR; TCRdb's copy keeps in-frame clones and lacks some. The table lists some 29,000 clones, 76% of them singletons. These receptors have no identified antigens. The sequencing input was CD4+ T cells from PBMCs, cultured in vitro. The receptors originated from a human donor in good health.

This clone occurred a few times. The V and J genes are TRBV27 and TRBJ1-5; D is unresolved. Looked up from germline, CDR1 is MNHEY and CDR2 is SMNVEV (reference sequence). The length of the CDR3 is 13 residues. The V and J ends lost 6 bases and 1 base respectively, with 7 bases between them. This CDR3 reads CASRLMSNQPQHF. In DNA form, the CDR3 reads TGTGCCAGCAGGCTTATGAGCAATCAGCCCCAGCATTTT.

This clone was seen only a few times. This sequence joins TRBV3-1 (or the pseudogene TRBV3-2) and TRBJ2-7, with D hard to call. Trimming shortened V by 1 base and J by 2 bases, and 15 bases separated the two germline ends. This CDR3 contains 16 residues. Germline CDR1 reads LGHDT; CDR2 reads YNNKEL (reference sequence). CDR3 bases: TGTGCCAGCAGCCAAGCCCACACGAAAGTCACCTACGAGCAGTACTTC. Translated, it gives CASSQAHTKVTYEQYF.

This chain uses TRBV19 with TRBJ1-3; maybe TRBD1 (5 bases). V gave up 7 bases and J gave up 0 bases, with 10 bases separating them. This CDR3 is 14 amino acids long. Germline CDR1 reads LNHDA; CDR2 reads SQIVND (reference sequence). The CDR3: CASTDSSSGNTIYF. The CDR3 DNA reads TGTGCCAGTACCGACAGTTCCTCTGGAAACACCATATATTTT. Based on the CDR3 plus reference TRBV19 and TRBJ1-3, the full variable domain is DGGITQSPKYLFRKEGQNVTLSCEQNLNHDAMYWYRQDPGQGLRLIYYSQIVNDFQKGDIAEGYSVSREKKESFPLTVTSAQKNPTAFYLCASTDSSSGNTIYFGEGSWLTVV.

The sample holds a few counts of this clone. This CDR3 reads CASRSTTEAFF. Here the CDR3 DNA reads TGCGCCAGCAGATCGACCACTGAAGCTTTCTTT. The chain recombines TRBV4-3 with TRBJ1-1, with D unresolved. This CDR3 is 11 amino acids long. V lost 6 bases and J 4 bases, leaving 6 bases between the germline ends. In germline, CDR1 is LGHNA, CDR2 YSLEER.

This rearrangement joins TRBV4-3 to TRBJ2-3; the D call may be TRBD1 or TRBD2 (6 bases each). The V end was cut by 3 bases, the J end by 2 bases, with 12 bases between. Germline assignment: CDR1 LGHNA and CDR2 YSLEER. The CDR3 runs to 15 residues. CDR3 in DNA: TGCGCCAGCAGCCAGGCGGGACACCCCACAGATACGCAGTATTTT. The encoded protein is CASSQAGHPTDTQYF.

Notes on this clone: An end of the junction does not agree with germline; a read error may underlie this. CDR3 coding DNA: TGTGCCAGCAGTGACAAATGGAAACTGAACACTAAAGCTTTCTTT. It yields the protein CASSDKWKLNTKAFF. The chain is built from TRBV6-1 and TRBJ1-1; D unresolved. In germline, CDR1 is MNHNS, CDR2 SASEGT. The CDR3 has 15 amino acids.

This chain connects TRBV4-2 to TRBJ2-7; D possibly matches TRBD1 or TRBD2 (5 bases each). Trimming took off 4 bases at V and 5 bases at J, with 12 bases between the two ends. The CDR3 contains 13 residues. Germline CDR1 and CDR2: LGHNA and YNFKEQ. CDR3 sequence (DNA): TGTGCCAGCAGCCTAACTCGGGACGACGAGCAGTACTTC. Amino acids: CASSLTRDDEQYF.

The V and J genes are TRBV19 and TRBJ1-5; TRBD1 matches 10 bases. Germline V gene sequence: CDR1 LNHDA, CDR2 SQIVND (reference sequence). The junction had 17 bases not matched to a gene; V was cut back by 0 bases and J by 0 bases. This CDR3 is built from 22 residues. Here the CDR3 DNA reads TGTGCCAGTAGTATAGACCATGGGCCCTACGGGACAGGGGTTTATAGCAATCAGCCCCAGCATTTT. This codes for CASSIDHGPYGTGVYSNQPQHF.

The rearrangement uses TRBV6-2 or TRBV6-3 and TRBJ2-1, with a tentative D call TRBD2 (5 bases). V was cut by 3 bases and J by 2 bases, with 8 bases left in between. Germline V gene lookup returns CDR1 MNHEY and CDR2 SVGEGT. There are 14 residues in the CDR3. Written as DNA, the CDR3 is TGTGCCAGCAGTTATTTGACTACCTACAATGAGCAGTTCTTC. It encodes CASSYLTTYNEQFF.

The genes are TRBV19 and TRBJ2-7; 7 bases fit TRBD2. Germline V gene data show CDR1 as LNHDA and CDR2 as SQIVND (reference sequence). V trimming: 0 bases; J trimming: 6 bases; junction bases outside the gene matches: 11. This CDR3 spans 16 amino acids. The CDR3 DNA sequence: TGTGCCAGTAGTATAGATGGTGTCGGGGGGAGGTCCGAGCAGTACTTC. Its translation is CASSIDGVGGRSEQYF. Drawing the rest from reference TRBV19 and TRBJ2-7, the complete variable domain is DGGITQSPKYLFRKEGQNVTLSCEQNLNHDAMYWYRQDPGQGLRLIYYSQIVNDFQKGDIAEGYSVSREKKESFPLTVTSAQKNPTAFYLCASSIDGVGGRSEQYFGPGTRLTVT.

V and J are TRBV3-1 (or the pseudogene TRBV3-2) and TRBJ1-2; D is undetermined. CDR1 and CDR2 (germline): LGHDT, YNNKEL (reference sequence). V gave up 2 bases and J gave up 1 base, with 14 bases separating them. The CDR3 consists of 16 residues. This CDR3 reads CASSQFLLSGNYGYTF. For the CDR3, the DNA is TGTGCCAGCAGCCAATTCCTTTTGTCAGGTAACTATGGCTACACCTTC.

The chain joins TRBV18 to TRBJ1-3; D remains ambiguous. This CDR3 is built from 12 residues. The V and J ends lost 3 bases and 1 base respectively, with 1 base between them. Germline loops: CDR1 KGHSH, CDR2 LQKENI. This chain's CDR3 is CASSPSGNTIYF. CDR3 DNA: TGTGCCAGCTCACCTTCTGGAAACACCATATATTTT.

This sequence joins TRBV5-8 and TRBJ1-2; tentative D call: TRBD1 (5 bases). The CDR3 runs to 11 residues. V was pared by 10 bases and J by 8 bases, with 15 bases between. From germline, CDR1 is SGHTS and CDR2 YDEGEE. The CDR3 is CASRGPLGYTF. As DNA, the CDR3 is TGTGCCTCAAGGGGCCCTTTGGGCTACACCTTC.

J is TRBJ2-2 and V is TRBV12-3 or TRBV12-4; perhaps TRBD1 as D (6 bases). Trimming stripped 6 bases from V and 6 bases from J, with 11 bases between. The CDR3 covers 13 residues. CDR3 sequence reads: CASSGSGAGELFF. The CDR3 bases are TGTGCCAGCAGCGGCTCAGGGGCCGGGGAGCTGTTTTTT.

There are a few counts of this clone. This chain uses TRBV30 with TRBJ1-6, with 7 bases fitting TRBD1. The CDR3 has 13 amino acids. Germline V gene sequence: CDR1 GTSNPN, CDR2 SVGIG (reference sequence). V shed 4 bases and J 5 bases; nucleotides not matched to a gene: 2. The CDR3: CAWTTGNNSPLHF. The CDR3 DNA reads TGTGCCTGGACGACAGGGAATAATTCACCCCTCCACTTT.

The V call is TRBV10-3, the J call TRBJ2-5, with 11 bases matching TRBD2. The V gene's germline CDR1 is ENHRY and CDR2 SYGVKD. V gave up 2 bases and J gave up 1 base; unmatched junction bases: 6. This CDR3 contains 17 residues. CDR3 loop: CAISETASGGPQETQYF. For the CDR3, the DNA is TGTGCCATCAGTGAGACCGCTAGCGGGGGGCCCCAAGAGACCCAGTACTTC.

The chain joins TRBV10-1 to TRBJ2-7, with 9 bases that match TRBD2. The junction had 8 bases not matched to a gene; V was cut back by 2 bases and J by 6 bases. CDR3 length: 15 residues. Germline CDR1 is WNHNN and CDR2 is SYGVQD (reference sequence). The CDR3 nucleotides are TGCGCCAGCAGTGAGGGCGGGGGGGGATTCGGCGAGCAGTACTTC. Translated: CASSEGGGGFGEQYF.

This chain joins TRBV7-2 and TRBJ1-5, with 10 positions matching TRBD1. This CDR3 is built from 18 residues. J was trimmed by 3 bases and V by 4 bases; bases with no gene match: 12. CDR1 is SGHTA, CDR2 FQGNSA, per germline. CDR3 DNA: TGTGCCAGCAGCTCCATCGCCGGGACAGGGGCCTCCAATCAGCCCCAGCATTTT. It translates to CASSSIAGTGASNQPQHF.

J is TRBJ2-7 and V is TRBV4-2; 9 nucleotides match TRBD2. This CDR3 comprises 17 residues. The germline gives CDR1 LGHNA, CDR2 YNFKEQ. Trimming took 3 bases from V and 2 from J; bases not matched to a gene: 11. This CDR3 reads CASSQLLGLASTYEQYF. DNA for the CDR3: TGTGCCAGCAGCCAGCTTCTCGGACTAGCGAGTACCTACGAGCAGTACTTC.